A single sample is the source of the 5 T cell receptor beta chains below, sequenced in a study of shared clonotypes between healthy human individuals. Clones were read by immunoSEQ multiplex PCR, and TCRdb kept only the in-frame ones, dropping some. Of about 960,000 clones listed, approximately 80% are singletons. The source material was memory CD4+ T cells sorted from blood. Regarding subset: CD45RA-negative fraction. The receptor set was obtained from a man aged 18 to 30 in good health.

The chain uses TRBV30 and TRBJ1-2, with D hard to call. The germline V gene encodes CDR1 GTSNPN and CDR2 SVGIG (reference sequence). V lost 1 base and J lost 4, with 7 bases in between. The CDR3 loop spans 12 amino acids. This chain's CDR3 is CAWSESPYGYTF. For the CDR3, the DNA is TGTGCCTGGAGTGAATCTCCCTATGGCTACACCTTC.

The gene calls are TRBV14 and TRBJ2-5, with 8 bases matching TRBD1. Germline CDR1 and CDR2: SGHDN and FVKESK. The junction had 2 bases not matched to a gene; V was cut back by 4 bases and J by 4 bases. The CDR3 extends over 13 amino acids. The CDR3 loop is CASSRTGTETQYF. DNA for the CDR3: TGTGCCAGCAGCCGGACAGGGACAGAGACCCAGTACTTC.

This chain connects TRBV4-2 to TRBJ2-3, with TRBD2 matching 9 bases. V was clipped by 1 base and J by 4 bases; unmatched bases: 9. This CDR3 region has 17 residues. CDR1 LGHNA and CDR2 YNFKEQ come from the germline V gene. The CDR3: CASSQAFGLAGSDTQYF. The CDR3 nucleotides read TGTGCCAGCAGCCAAGCCTTTGGGCTAGCGGGATCAGATACGCAGTATTTT.

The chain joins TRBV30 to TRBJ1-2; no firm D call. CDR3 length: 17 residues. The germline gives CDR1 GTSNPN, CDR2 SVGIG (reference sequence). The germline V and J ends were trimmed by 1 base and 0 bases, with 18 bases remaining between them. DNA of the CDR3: TGTGCCTGGAGTGGCCAACTCGGACGTATAGCTAACTATGGCTACACCTTC. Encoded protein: CAWSGQLGRIANYGYTF.

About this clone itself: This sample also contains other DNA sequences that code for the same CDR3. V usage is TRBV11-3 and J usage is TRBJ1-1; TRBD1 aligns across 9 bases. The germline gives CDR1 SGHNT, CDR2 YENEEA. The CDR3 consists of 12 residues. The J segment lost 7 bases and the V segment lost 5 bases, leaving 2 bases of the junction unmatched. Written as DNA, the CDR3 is TGTGCCAGCAGCCGGGGACAGGGTGAAGCTTTCTTT. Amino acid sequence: CASSRGQGEAFF. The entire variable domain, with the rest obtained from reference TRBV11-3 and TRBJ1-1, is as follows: EAGVVQSPRYKIIEKKQPVAFWCNPISGHNTLYWYLQNLGQGPELLIRYENEEAVDDSQLPKDRFSAERLKGVDSTLKIQPAELGDSAVYLCASSRGQGEAFFGQGTRLTVV.